These T cell receptor beta chains were read from a single sample in a study of regulatory T cells in long-lasting Graves disease. TCRdb called the multiplex PCR reads again in MiXCR, with one record for every CDR3 protein. Here the sample spans roughly 360,000 distinct CDR3 sequences, 10% to 15% being singletons. The sample also formed part of further work on T cells in Graves' hyperthyroidism and ophthalmopathy.

The sample here was peripheral blood mononuclear cells (PBMCs), taken at new diagnosis, from a patient treated with antithyroid drugs. The receptors here all came from a young woman with Graves disease. Each CDR3 is given with its conserved first and last residue. A D gene is named only where the DNA matches it firmly. Size values are once, few and many counts, or a class for expanded clones, and some rows have none.

d_gene: TRBD2; j_gene: TRBJ2-1; abundance: many; v_gene: TRBV27; CDR3nt: TGTGCCAGCAGTTTTATTAGCGGGGGGATCAATGAGCAGTTCTTC; CDR3aa: CASSFISGGINEQFF
d_gene: -; j_gene: TRBJ2-3; abundance: -; v_gene: TRBV4-3; CDR3nt: TGCGCCAGCAGCCAAGATGCATTACGGGGAACCACCCTCTCTTGGGCAGATACGCAGTATTTT; CDR3aa: CASSQDALRGTTLSWADTQYF
d_gene: -; j_gene: TRBJ2-2; abundance: many; v_gene: TRBV29-1; CDR3nt: TGCAGCGTTGAAGACACCTACCCCGGGGAGCTGTTTTTT; CDR3aa: CSVEDTYPGELFF
d_gene: -; j_gene: TRBJ2-7; abundance: few; v_gene: TRBV7-9; CDR3nt: TGTGCCAGCAGCTTAGCACTTGAGACAGACAAATACGAGCAGTACTTC; CDR3aa: CASSLALETDKYEQYF
d_gene: -; j_gene: TRBJ2-5; abundance: -; v_gene: TRBV2; CDR3nt: TGTGCCAGCAGTGATCCGTCCCAAGAGACCCAGTACTTC; CDR3aa: CASSDPSQETQYF
d_gene: -; j_gene: TRBJ2-4; abundance: many; v_gene: TRBV20-1; CDR3nt: TGCAGTGCTAGAGATCAACTAGCCAAAAACATTCAGTACTTC; CDR3aa: CSARDQLAKNIQYF
d_gene: -; j_gene: TRBJ2-5; abundance: -; v_gene: TRBV7-9; CDR3nt: TGTGCCAGCAGCTCGTTGGGAGTCGCAGGGCCCTACCAAGAGACCCAGTACTTC; CDR3aa: CASSSLGVAGPYQETQYF
d_gene: -; j_gene: TRBJ1-6; abundance: many; v_gene: TRBV13; CDR3nt: TGTGCCAGCAGCCCGACAGCAGAGATATCACCCCTCCACTTT; CDR3aa: CASSPTAEISPLHF
d_gene: TRBD2; j_gene: TRBJ2-1; abundance: many; v_gene: TRBV20-1; CDR3nt: TGCAGTGCTAGACTACTAGCGGGAGGGTCGGATGAGCAGTTCTTC; CDR3aa: CSARLLAGGSDEQFF
d_gene: -; j_gene: TRBJ1-2; abundance: -; v_gene: TRBV20-1; CDR3nt: TGCAGTGTACCGGGTGGCTACACCTTC; CDR3aa: CSVPGGYTF
d_gene: -; j_gene: TRBJ2-3; abundance: many; v_gene: TRBV7-9; CDR3nt: TGTGCCAGCAGCTTAGAAGGACACAATATTAGCACAGATACGCAGTATTTT; CDR3aa: CASSLEGHNISTDTQYF
d_gene: -; j_gene: TRBJ2-7; abundance: many; v_gene: TRBV6-1; CDR3nt: TGTGCCAGCAGTGAAAGGGCAGACTACGAGCAGTACTTC; CDR3aa: CASSERADYEQYF
d_gene: -; j_gene: TRBJ1-2; abundance: once; v_gene: TRBV5-6; CDR3nt: TGTGCCAGCAGCTCACAAGACTTCGGCTACACCTTC; CDR3aa: CASSSQDFGYTF
d_gene: -; j_gene: TRBJ1-1; abundance: many; v_gene: TRBV11-3; CDR3nt: TGTGCCAGCAGTTCCCTATGGGACACTGAAGCTTTCTTT; CDR3aa: CASSSLWDTEAFF
d_gene: TRBD2; j_gene: TRBJ2-3; abundance: -; v_gene: TRBV15; CDR3nt: TGTGCCACCAGCTCCTCCGGGAGGGCAGCTAGCACAGATACGCAGTATTTT; CDR3aa: CATSSSGRAASTDTQYF
d_gene: TRBD1; j_gene: TRBJ2-1; abundance: many; v_gene: TRBV7-3; CDR3nt: TGTGCCAGCAGCTTAATCGCTACTAGGGACAGCTCAAACAATGAGCAGTTCTTC; CDR3aa: CASSLIATRDSSNNEQFF
d_gene: TRBD1; j_gene: TRBJ2-2; abundance: many; v_gene: TRBV7-3; CDR3nt: TGTGCCAGCAGCGGAAACCTCTTAGGGGGCGTCATGGACACCGGGGAGCTGTTTTTT; CDR3aa: CASSGNLLGGVMDTGELFF
d_gene: -; j_gene: TRBJ1-1; abundance: -; v_gene: TRBV4-3; CDR3nt: TGCGCCAGCAGCCAAGGACAGCATAACACTGAAGCTTTCTTT; CDR3aa: CASSQGQHNTEAFF
d_gene: TRBD2; j_gene: TRBJ2-2; abundance: many; v_gene: TRBV28; CDR3nt: TGTGCCAGCAGCCCGAATGTGATAGCGGGTCCCGGGGAGCTGTTTTTT; CDR3aa: CASSPNVIAGPGELFF
d_gene: -; j_gene: TRBJ2-5; abundance: few; v_gene: TRBV27; CDR3nt: TGTGCCAGCAGTTTCAAGGGGCGGAAAGAGACCCAGTACTTC; CDR3aa: CASSFKGRKETQYF
d_gene: -; j_gene: TRBJ2-5; abundance: many; v_gene: TRBV6-5; CDR3nt: TGTGCCAGCAGTTACTCTTTCCTAGCGCAAGAGACCCAGTACTTC; CDR3aa: CASSYSFLAQETQYF
d_gene: -; j_gene: TRBJ2-2; abundance: many; v_gene: TRBV12-3/TRBV12-4; CDR3nt: TGTGCCAGCAGTTTTTCCCTCACGTGGACCGGGGAGCTGTTTTTT; CDR3aa: CASSFSLTWTGELFF
d_gene: -; j_gene: TRBJ1-1; abundance: few; v_gene: TRBV7-3; CDR3nt: TGTGCCAGCAGGTCCTCCCGAGGAATGAACACTGAAGCTTTCTTT; CDR3aa: CASRSSRGMNTEAFF
d_gene: -; j_gene: TRBJ1-1; abundance: few; v_gene: TRBV9; CDR3nt: TGTGCCAGCAGCCCTAATTGGGGGGGATTGAACACTGAAGCTTTCTTT; CDR3aa: CASSPNWGGLNTEAFF
d_gene: -; j_gene: TRBJ2-7; abundance: many; v_gene: TRBV9; CDR3nt: TGTGCCAGCAGCGTTCGGGGAACGTCCTACGAGCAGTACTTC; CDR3aa: CASSVRGTSYEQYF
d_gene: -; j_gene: TRBJ2-5; abundance: -; v_gene: TRBV6-2/TRBV6-3; CDR3nt: TGTGCCAGCAGTTACTCGTGGGCAACGCAAGAGACCCAGTACTTC; CDR3aa: CASSYSWATQETQYF
d_gene: -; j_gene: TRBJ1-2; abundance: many; v_gene: TRBV5-1; CDR3nt: TGCGCCAGCAGCGCCGACAGCCTAACCAACCTGAAGTACTATGGCTACACCTTC; CDR3aa: CASSADSLTNLKYYGYTF
d_gene: -; j_gene: TRBJ2-6; abundance: -; v_gene: TRBV28; CDR3nt: TGTGCCAGCAGTTTAAAGCCGAACGTCCTGACTTTC; CDR3aa: CASSLKPNVLTF
d_gene: -; j_gene: TRBJ2-2; abundance: many; v_gene: TRBV5-6; CDR3nt: TGTGCCAGCAGCCCGGGACTCGAAGAGACCGGGGAGCTGTTTTTT; CDR3aa: CASSPGLEETGELFF
d_gene: -; j_gene: TRBJ2-3; abundance: -; v_gene: TRBV10-3; CDR3nt: TGTGCCACCAGTCCGGGAAGTGGGGATACGCAGTATTTT; CDR3aa: CATSPGSGDTQYF